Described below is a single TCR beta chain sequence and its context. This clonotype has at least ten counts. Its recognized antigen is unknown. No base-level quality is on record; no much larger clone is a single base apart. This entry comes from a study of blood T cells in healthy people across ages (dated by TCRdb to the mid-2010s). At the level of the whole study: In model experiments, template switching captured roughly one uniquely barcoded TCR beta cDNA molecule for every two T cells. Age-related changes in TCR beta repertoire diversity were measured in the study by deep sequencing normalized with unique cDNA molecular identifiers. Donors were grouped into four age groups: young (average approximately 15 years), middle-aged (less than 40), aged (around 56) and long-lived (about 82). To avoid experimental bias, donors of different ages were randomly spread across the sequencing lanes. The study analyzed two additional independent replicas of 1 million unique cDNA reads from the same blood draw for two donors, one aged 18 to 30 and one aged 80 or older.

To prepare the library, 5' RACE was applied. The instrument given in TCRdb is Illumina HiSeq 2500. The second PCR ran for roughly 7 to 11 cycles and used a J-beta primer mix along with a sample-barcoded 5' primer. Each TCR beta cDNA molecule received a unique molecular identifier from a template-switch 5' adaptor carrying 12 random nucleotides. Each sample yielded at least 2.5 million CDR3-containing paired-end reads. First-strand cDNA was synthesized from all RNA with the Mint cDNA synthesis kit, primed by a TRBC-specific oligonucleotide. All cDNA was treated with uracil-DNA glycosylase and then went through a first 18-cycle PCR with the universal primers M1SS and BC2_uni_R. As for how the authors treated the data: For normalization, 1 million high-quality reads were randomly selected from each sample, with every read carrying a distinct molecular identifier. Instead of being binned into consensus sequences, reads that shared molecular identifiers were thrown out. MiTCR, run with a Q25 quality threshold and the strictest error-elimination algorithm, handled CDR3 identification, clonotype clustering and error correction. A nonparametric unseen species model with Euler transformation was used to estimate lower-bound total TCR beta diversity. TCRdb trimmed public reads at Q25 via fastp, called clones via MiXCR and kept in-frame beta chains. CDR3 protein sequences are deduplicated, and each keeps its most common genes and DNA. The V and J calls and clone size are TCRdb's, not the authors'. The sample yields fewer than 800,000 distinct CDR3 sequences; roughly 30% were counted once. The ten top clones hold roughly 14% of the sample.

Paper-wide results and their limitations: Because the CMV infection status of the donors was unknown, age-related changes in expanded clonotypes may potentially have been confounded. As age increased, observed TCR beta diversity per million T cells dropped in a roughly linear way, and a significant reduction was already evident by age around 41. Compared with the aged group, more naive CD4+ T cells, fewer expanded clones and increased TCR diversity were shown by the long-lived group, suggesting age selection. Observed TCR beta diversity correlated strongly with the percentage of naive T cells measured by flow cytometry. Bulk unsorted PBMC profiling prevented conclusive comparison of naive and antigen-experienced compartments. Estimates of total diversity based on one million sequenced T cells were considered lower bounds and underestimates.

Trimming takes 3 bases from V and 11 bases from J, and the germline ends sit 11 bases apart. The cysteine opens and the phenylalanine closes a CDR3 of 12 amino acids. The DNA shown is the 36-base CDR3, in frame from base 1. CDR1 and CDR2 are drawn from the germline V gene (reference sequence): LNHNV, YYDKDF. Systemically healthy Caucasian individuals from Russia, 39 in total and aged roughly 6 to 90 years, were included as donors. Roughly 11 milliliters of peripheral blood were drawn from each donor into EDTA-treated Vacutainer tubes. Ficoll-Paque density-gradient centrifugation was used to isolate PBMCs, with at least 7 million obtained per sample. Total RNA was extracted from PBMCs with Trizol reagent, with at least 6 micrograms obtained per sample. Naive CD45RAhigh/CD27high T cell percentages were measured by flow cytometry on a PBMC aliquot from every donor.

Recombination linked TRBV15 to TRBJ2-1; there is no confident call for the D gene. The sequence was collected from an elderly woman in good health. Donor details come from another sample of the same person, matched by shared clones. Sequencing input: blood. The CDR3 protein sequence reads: CATSREQRQQFF. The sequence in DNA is TGTGCCACCAGCAGGGAGCAGCGCCAGCAGTTCTTC.